Shown below are 32 T cell receptor beta chains from a single sample sequenced in a study of T cell changes during pregnancy in multiple sclerosis. The repertoire was sequenced with immunoSEQ multiplex PCR; TCRdb's copy has only in-frame clones and lacks some. The repertoire includes 56,000 or so clones, roughly 92% of them detected once, and about 0.7% sits in the top ten. The material was CD4+ T cells from peripheral blood mononuclear cells, obtained in the third trimester of pregnancy. These TCRs come from a female donor with multiple sclerosis, enrolled in a pregnancy study.

The chain links TRBV6-5 to TRBJ2-7; D is possibly TRBD2 (6 bases). This CDR3 is built from 16 residues. Trimming shortened V by 0 bases and J by 0 bases, and 12 bases separated the two germline ends. Germline assignment: CDR1 MNHEY and CDR2 SVGAGI. For the CDR3, the DNA is TGTGCCAGCAGTTACTCAGGGACTCCCAGCTCCTACGAGCAGTACTTC. Its translation: CASSYSGTPSSYEQYF.

This chain links TRBV5-4 with TRBJ2-1; D is perhaps TRBD2 (5 bases). There are 14 residues in the CDR3. V lost 4 bases, J lost 5 bases, and 13 bases lay in between. CDR1 SGHNT and CDR2 YYREEE come from the germline V gene (reference sequence). The CDR3: CASSPAYGDNEQFF. Here the CDR3 DNA reads TGTGCCAGCAGCCCCGCTTACGGGGACAATGAGCAGTTCTTC.

The rearrangement uses TRBV4-1 and TRBJ2-7; 7 bases are a match to TRBD1. Germline trimming cut 5 bases from V and 3 bases from J; bases unmatched to any gene: 1. Looked up from germline, CDR1 is MGHRA and CDR2 is YSYEKL. The CDR3 consists of 12 residues. The CDR3 DNA is TGCGCCAGCAGCGCAGGGGGCTACGAGCAGTACTTC. Protein product: CASSAGGYEQYF.

The chain uses TRBV27 and TRBJ2-3; 11 bases map to TRBD2. CDR3 length: 18 amino acids. Germline assignment: CDR1 MNHEY and CDR2 SMNVEV (reference sequence). The J segment lost 5 bases and the V segment lost 5 bases, leaving 15 bases of the junction unmatched. The CDR3 loop reads CASSRWGLAGGPEDTQYF. DNA of the CDR3: TGTGCCAGCAGTCGGTGGGGATTAGCGGGAGGGCCTGAAGATACGCAGTATTTT.

This chain connects TRBV7-2 to TRBJ2-7, with 10 bases that match TRBD2. The germline V gene encodes CDR1 SGHTA and CDR2 FQGNSA. CDR3 length: 15 amino acids. Trimming removed 1 base from V and 3 bases from J; junction bases left unmatched: 3. Written as DNA, the CDR3 is TGTGCCAGCAGCTTAGATTTAGCGGGAGGCTACGAGCAGTACTTC. The encoded protein is CASSLDLAGGYEQYF.

The chain joins TRBV18 to TRBJ2-2; 8 bases agree with TRBD2. Germline V gene sequence: CDR1 KGHSH, CDR2 LQKENI. The length of the CDR3 is 18 residues. The trim removed 0 bases at V and 6 bases at J, leaving 12 bases unmatched. CDR3 loop: CASSPPSRIAGWSGELFF. CDR3 sequence (DNA): TGTGCCAGCTCACCACCGTCGCGAATAGCGGGATGGTCCGGGGAGCTGTTTTTT.

The rearrangement uses TRBV29-1 and TRBJ2-1; perhaps TRBD1 as D (6 bases). This CDR3 region has 16 residues. Germline loops: CDR1 SQVTM, CDR2 ANQGSEA. V was shortened by 4 bases and J by 1 base, with 17 bases between the two germline ends. The CDR3 reads CSVVFFLGTSYNEQFF. CDR3 DNA sequence: TGCAGCGTTGTTTTTTTCTTGGGGACATCCTACAATGAGCAGTTCTTC.

The J gene is TRBJ2-2, the V gene TRBV5-4, with D tentatively TRBD2 (7 bases). CDR3 length equals 17 residues. With 6 bases removed from V and 0 bases from J, the gap between germline ends came to 18 bases. The germline V gene has CDR1 SGHNT and CDR2 YYREEE (reference sequence). The CDR3 spells CASTSGGRVANTGELFF. The CDR3 bases are TGTGCCAGCACCTCCGGGGGGCGGGTCGCGAACACCGGGGAGCTGTTTTTT.

V is TRBV4-1 and J is TRBJ2-2; 7 bases align to TRBD2. Unmatched junction bases numbered 8, after V lost 4 bases and J lost 0 bases. The CDR3 has 17 amino acids. In germline, CDR1 is MGHRA, CDR2 YSYEKL. CDR3 loop: CASSRIWGGTNTGELFF. For the CDR3, the DNA is TGCGCCAGCAGCCGGATATGGGGGGGGACGAACACCGGGGAGCTGTTTTTT.

This sequence joins TRBV18 and TRBJ2-7; D is possibly TRBD1 (7 bases). Deletions cut 2 bases from V and 6 bases from J, with 14 bases between. This CDR3 is built from 14 residues. CDR1 and CDR2 from the germline V gene are KGHSH and LQKENI. The CDR3 nucleotides read TGTGCCAGCTCACCAATCGAGCAGGGGGGCGAGCAGTACTTC. This codes for CASSPIEQGGEQYF. The variable domain in full, with the rest retrieved from reference TRBV18 and TRBJ2-7, is NAGVMQNPRHLVRRRGQEARLRCSPMKGHSHVYWYRQLPEEGLKFMVYLQKENIIDESGMPKERFSAEFPKEGPSILRIQQVVRGDSAAYFCASSPIEQGGEQYFGPGTRLTVT.

The chain has TRBV5-4 and TRBJ2-4, with a weak D call TRBD1 (6 bases). The CDR3 contains 16 residues. The V end lost 0 bases, the J end lost 6 bases, and 16 bases lay between the germline ends. Germline CDR1 is SGHNT and CDR2 is YYREEE (reference sequence). The CDR3 DNA is TGTGCCAGCAGCTTGGCCGGGACACGAGGACGAAACATTCAGTACTTC. It specifies CASSLAGTRGRNIQYF.

This chain connects TRBV5-8 to TRBJ2-3, with TRBD1 identical over 9 bases. The CDR3 extends over 17 amino acids. The trim removed 2 bases at V and 3 bases at J, leaving 10 bases unmatched. CDR1 SGHTS and CDR2 YDEGEE come from the germline V gene. The CDR3 loop is CASSLSTGTGHTDTQYF. CDR3 DNA sequence: TGTGCCAGCAGCTTATCTACCGGGACAGGGCATACAGATACGCAGTATTTT.

The genes are TRBV5-1 and TRBJ1-1; D uncertain. With 2 bases removed from V and 1 base from J, the gap between germline ends came to 6 bases. The CDR3 extends over 13 amino acids. In germline, CDR1 is SGHRS, CDR2 YFSETQ. CDR3: CASSFGRNTEAFF. CDR3 bases: TGCGCCAGCAGCTTCGGTCGGAACACTGAAGCTTTCTTT.

This chain connects TRBV28 to TRBJ2-7; TRBD1 matches 8 bases. Per germline, CDR1 MDHEN and CDR2 SYDVKM. The CDR3 is 15 residues long. Trimming removed 4 bases from V and 4 bases from J; junction bases left unmatched: 9. The CDR3 here is CASSWVGQGRYEQYF. CDR3 DNA sequence: TGTGCCAGCAGTTGGGTCGGACAGGGCAGGTACGAGCAGTACTTC.

This chain links TRBV11-1 with TRBJ1-1, with D unresolved. The CDR3 contains 15 residues. Germline V gene lookup returns CDR1 SGHAT and CDR2 FQDESV (reference sequence). Trimming stripped 4 bases from V and 5 bases from J, with 17 bases between. CDR3 in DNA: TGTGCCAGCAGCTCAGACGGAGGGATAGATACTGAAGCTTTCTTT. Translated, it gives CASSSDGGIDTEAFF.

The rearrangement uses TRBV28 and TRBJ1-1, with D possibly matching TRBD1 (6 bases). Deletions cut 3 bases from V and 8 bases from J, with 10 bases between. CDR1 MDHEN and CDR2 SYDVKM come from the germline V gene. CDR3 length: 12 amino acids. CDR3 loop: CASSFLGQEAFF. CDR3 in DNA: TGTGCCAGCAGTTTTCTAGGACAGGAAGCTTTCTTT.

V gene TRBV10-3 combines with J gene TRBJ1-5, with a possible D match to TRBD1 (6 bases). The germline V gene encodes CDR1 ENHRY and CDR2 SYGVKD. V gave up 2 bases and J gave up 9 bases, with 17 bases separating them. This CDR3 comprises 15 residues. The CDR3 nucleotides read TGTGCCATCAGTGAGAGACCAGGGGACCATCGGCCCCAGCATTTT. It yields the protein CAISERPGDHRPQHF.

V gene TRBV11-1 combines with J gene TRBJ2-1, with no clear D. V was shortened by 5 bases and J by 4 bases, with 15 bases between the two germline ends. The CDR3 covers 15 residues. The germline CDR1 and CDR2 sequences are SGHAT and FQDESV (reference sequence). The CDR3: CASSDSVSLYNEQFF. Here the CDR3 DNA reads TGTGCCAGCAGCGATTCGGTCTCCCTTTACAATGAGCAGTTCTTC.

The genes are TRBV5-6 and TRBJ2-3; unclear D gene. Germline-derived CDR1 and CDR2 are SGHDT and YYEEEE. CDR3 size: 17 residues. Trimming left V 5 bases short and J 4 bases short, with 23 bases between. The CDR3: CASSLKELRLKADTQYF. CDR3 DNA sequence: TGTGCCAGCAGTCTGAAAGAACTACGCCTCAAGGCAGATACGCAGTATTTT. The whole variable domain, filled in from reference TRBV5-6 and TRBJ2-3, reads DAGVTQSPTHLIKTRGQQVTLRCSPKSGHDTVSWYQQALGQGPQFIFQYYEEEERQRGNFPDRFSGHQFPNYSSELNVNALLLGDSALYLCASSLKELRLKADTQYFGPGTRLTVL.

The table lists this clone with a count of one. The chain uses TRBV7-2 and TRBJ2-7, with a weak D call TRBD2 (6 bases). CDR1 is SGHTA and CDR2 is FQGNSA in the germline V gene. Trimming took off 2 bases at V and 2 bases at J, with 10 bases between the two ends. CDR3 size: 14 residues. CDR3 sequence (DNA): TGTGCCAGCAGCTTACTTGGGGGGACCTACGAGCAGTACTTC. It yields the protein CASSLLGGTYEQYF.

The chain carries TRBV5-1 and TRBJ2-7; D is perhaps TRBD1 (6 bases). The CDR3 spans 15 residues. V was shortened by 5 bases and J by 1 base, with 16 bases between the two germline ends. Germline V lookup: CDR1 SGHRS, CDR2 YFSETQ. CDR3 loop: CASRQGLGTSYEQYF. The CDR3 nucleotides are TGCGCCAGCAGGCAAGGACTCGGGACATCCTACGAGCAGTACTTC. The whole variable domain, remainder taken from reference TRBV5-1 and TRBJ2-7, is KAGVTQTPRYLIKTRGQQVTLSCSPISGHRSVSWYQQTPGQGLQFLFEYFSETQRNKGNFPGRFSGRQFSNSRSEMNVSTLELGDSALYLCASRQGLGTSYEQYFGPGTRLTVT.

The chain links TRBV2 to TRBJ2-1; TRBD1 matches at 7 bases. There are 15 residues in the CDR3. In germline, CDR1 is SNHLY, CDR2 FYNNEI. V dropped 5 bases and J dropped 0; count of bases not matched to a gene: 4. In DNA form, the CDR3 reads TGTGCCAGCAGTCTCAGGGGGAACTCCTACAATGAGCAGTTCTTC. Translating it yields CASSLRGNSYNEQFF.

The V and J genes are TRBV5-6 and TRBJ2-3; D possibly corresponds to TRBD2 (5 bases). The germline gives CDR1 SGHDT, CDR2 YYEEEE. This CDR3 has 16 amino acids. With 4 bases removed from V and 3 bases from J, the gap between germline ends came to 18 bases. CDR3 sequence (DNA): TGTGCCAGCAGCCACCTTTTTCGCGGGCCTACAGATACGCAGTATTTT. Residues: CASSHLFRGPTDTQYF.

The chain combines TRBV5-4 with TRBJ2-1; 14 bases are shared with TRBD2. Trimming removed 4 bases from V and 9 bases from J; junction bases left unmatched: 6. The germline gives CDR1 SGHNT, CDR2 YYREEE (reference sequence). The CDR3 loop spans 15 amino acids. The CDR3 sequence: CASSRGLAGVIEQFF. The CDR3 DNA is TGTGCCAGCAGCCGGGGACTAGCGGGAGTTATTGAGCAGTTCTTC.

The chain links TRBV5-3 to TRBJ2-7; 10 bases map to TRBD2. TRBV5-3 is sorted into the ORF group, with uncertain function. This CDR3 has 18 residues. V was clipped by 0 bases and J by 6 bases; unmatched bases: 15. The CDR3 DNA reads TGTGCCAGAAGCTTGGAAGAGCTAGCGGGAGTTCATCGTGGCGAGCAGTACTTC. Encoded protein: CARSLEELAGVHRGEQYF.

The CDR3: CASSPTGGSYEQYF. CDR3 nucleotide sequence: TGTGCCAGCAGTCCGACAGGGGGTTCCTACGAGCAGTACTTC. The chain recombines TRBV6-5 with TRBJ2-7; TRBD1 matches at 9 bases. The CDR3 is made up of 14 amino acids. Germline V CDR1 and CDR2: MNHEY, SVGAGI. Trimming at V came to 5 bases and at J to 1 base, leaving 3 bases not matched to a gene.

The V gene is TRBV28, the J gene TRBJ2-7; D perhaps matches TRBD1 (6 bases). V was pared by 6 bases and J by 12 bases, with 15 bases between. The germline V gene has CDR1 MDHEN and CDR2 SYDVKM. The CDR3 is 11 residues long. In DNA, the CDR3 is TGTGCCAGCAGCCTACAACAGGGTTTGTACTTC. Amino acids: CASSLQQGLYF.

The J gene is TRBJ2-5, the V gene TRBV2, with 12 positions matching TRBD2. With V trimmed by 6 bases and J by 3 bases, 5 bases remained unmatched. This CDR3 has 15 amino acids. CDR1 SNHLY and CDR2 FYNNEI come from the germline V gene. CDR3 loop: CASRETSGGEETQYF. The CDR3 DNA follows: TGTGCCAGCAGGGAGACTAGCGGGGGTGAAGAGACCCAGTACTTC.

The V and J genes are TRBV18 and TRBJ2-1, with no clear D. The V gene's germline CDR1 is KGHSH and CDR2 LQKENI. The CDR3 length is 15 residues. V gave up 4 bases and J gave up 8 bases, with 18 bases separating them. CDR3 bases: TGTGCCAGCTCACTTACGGGTGCTAAGGTGGATGAGCAGTTCTTC. Protein: CASSLTGAKVDEQFF.

The CDR3: CASSLRSRVRTQETQYF. The CDR3 DNA is TGTGCCAGCAGCTTAAGGTCCAGGGTCAGAACCCAAGAGACCCAGTACTTC. The chain employs TRBV11-2 and TRBJ2-5; TRBD1 is a possible D gene (5 bases). V dropped 2 bases and J dropped 1 base, with 17 bases sitting between them. CDR1 is SGHAT and CDR2 is FQNNGV in the germline V gene. The CDR3 is made up of 17 amino acids. The full variable domain, rest sourced from reference TRBV11-2 and TRBJ2-5, is EAGVAQSPRYKIIEKRQSVAFWCNPISGHATLYWYQQILGQGPKLLIQFQNNGVVDDSQLPKDRFSAERLKGVDSTLKIQPAKLEDSAVYLCASSLRSRVRTQETQYFGPGTRLLVL.

The CDR3 DNA reads as TGTGCCAGTACCCTTGTTGGAGGCTCCTACAATGAGCAGTTCTTC. This sequence encodes CASTLVGGSYNEQFF. This chain links TRBV19 with TRBJ2-1; D may be TRBD2 (5 bases). The length of the CDR3 is 15 residues. V dropped 7 bases and J dropped 0 bases, with 13 bases sitting between them. Germline V gene data show CDR1 as LNHDA and CDR2 as SQIVND (reference sequence).

This chain uses TRBV5-1 with TRBJ2-3; 8 positions match TRBD2. Germline V gene lookup returns CDR1 SGHRS and CDR2 YFSETQ. The CDR3 sequence is 17 residues long. V dropped 1 base and J dropped 5; count of bases not matched to a gene: 12. The CDR3: CASSLFVGREGEDTQYF. CDR3 DNA sequence: TGCGCCAGCAGCTTGTTCGTTGGTCGGGAGGGTGAAGATACGCAGTATTTT.